A selection of T cell receptor beta chains follows, all from one sample in a study of T cells after yellow fever vaccination. MiXCR, run by TCRdb on the 5' RACE reads, gives a single entry per CDR3 protein. The sample records roughly 150,000 distinct CDR3 sequences, 7.7% being singletons. The sample was CD4+ T cells sorted from PBMCs, taken 5 days after the yellow fever booster vaccination. These receptors were taken from a man aged 25 to 45 who received the YFV17D yellow fever vaccine. CDR3s include the opening cysteine and the closing phenylalanine or tryptophan.

V	J	CDR3
TRBV7-2	TRBJ2-7	CASSLTAGPYEQYF
TRBV7-2	TRBJ2-3	CASSKQGTDTQYF
TRBV28	TRBJ1-2	CASRSTGQAYGYTF
TRBV7-2	TRBJ2-7	CASSPGGGGKDEQYF
TRBV7-2	TRBJ2-1	CASSLGPLYNEQFF
TRBV7-2	TRBJ2-7	CASSPGRAGVYEQYF
TRBV6-5	TRBJ2-7	CASSRGRLGMTSGKAGEQYF
TRBV16	TRBJ2-1	CASSQGGSNQFF
TRBV6-1	TRBJ2-1	CASSRLAGQSYNEQFF
TRBV7-2	TRBJ2-1	CASSYSVSYNEQFF
TRBV20-1	TRBJ2-7	CSASQGVTYEQYF
TRBV6-2/TRBV6-3	TRBJ2-7	CASSSGRWREQYF
TRBV5-1	TRBJ2-7	CASRGPGTGASYEQYF
TRBV19	TRBJ2-1	CASSKTSGRGEQFF
TRBV23-1	TRBJ2-7	CASSQPGQGSSYEQYF
TRBV4-3	TRBJ2-5	CASSQEGGRAFETQYF
TRBV5-1	TRBJ2-2	CASRSPSGRALGTGELFF
TRBV6-2/TRBV6-3	TRBJ2-2	CASRRVHGELFF
TRBV18	TRBJ2-6	CASSPGQFITGANVLTF
TRBV11-2	TRBJ2-1	CASSRDQGFYEQFF
TRBV7-9	TRBJ2-7	CASSFTSGSYEQYF
TRBV5-6	TRBJ2-3	CASSPRTSGRTDTQYF
TRBV5-1	TRBJ1-1	CASIPSTGAPIRAFF
TRBV7-7	TRBJ2-3	CASSTGTGATTQYF
TRBV7-2	TRBJ2-2	CASSLDRAGELFF
TRBV20-1	TRBJ2-7	CSANLGTSGSYEQYF
TRBV4-3	TRBJ2-5	CASSREGTGKTQYF